This TCR beta chain was found in a study of blood T cell repertoires in COVID-19. Only in-frame clones appear in the TCRdb table, and some are missing; sequencing was by immunoSEQ multiplex PCR. This table has about 300,000 clones, around 82% appearing once. The TCR originated in a woman between 45 and 65 years old who had recovered from COVID-19. Sequencing was done on a sample of peripheral blood.

CDR3 sequence: CASSLSGTGEGYGYTF. The DNA of the CDR3 is TGTGCCAGCTCACTCTCCGGGACAGGGGAAGGGTATGGCTACACCTTC. The rearrangement uses TRBV18 and TRBJ1-2; 10 bases are shared with TRBD1. The germline gives CDR1 KGHSH, CDR2 LQKENI. V lost 4 bases and J lost 5; bases outside the gene matches: 10. The CDR3 is made up of 16 amino acids.